The clone carrying this TCR beta chain showed up just a few times. Its cognate antigen is unknown. This CDR3 region has 15 residues. The V gene lost 0 bases and the J gene lost 2 bases, with 10 bases spanning the gap. Germline V gives CDR1 LGHNA, CDR2 YNFKEQ. The sample originates from a study of T cells after yellow fever vaccination. Regarding the study as a whole: Post-booster samples contained most primary-vaccination clones (around 96% CD4, approximately 88% CD8). It was a small share of clonotypes that appeared in both CD4 and CD8 compartments.

TCRdb processed the 5' RACE reads anew with MiXCR; each CDR3 protein has one entry. The sample has about 430,000 distinct CDR3 sequences, roughly a sixth seen once. This specimen was PBMCs, taken before the yellow fever booster vaccination. This clonotype was sampled from a man younger than 35 who received the YFV17D yellow fever vaccine. This chain uses TRBV4-2 with TRBJ1-1, with unresolved D. The CDR3 sequence is CASSQEVTANTEAFF. As DNA, the CDR3 is TGTGCCAGCAGCCAAGAAGTAACAGCTAACACTGAAGCTTTCTTT.